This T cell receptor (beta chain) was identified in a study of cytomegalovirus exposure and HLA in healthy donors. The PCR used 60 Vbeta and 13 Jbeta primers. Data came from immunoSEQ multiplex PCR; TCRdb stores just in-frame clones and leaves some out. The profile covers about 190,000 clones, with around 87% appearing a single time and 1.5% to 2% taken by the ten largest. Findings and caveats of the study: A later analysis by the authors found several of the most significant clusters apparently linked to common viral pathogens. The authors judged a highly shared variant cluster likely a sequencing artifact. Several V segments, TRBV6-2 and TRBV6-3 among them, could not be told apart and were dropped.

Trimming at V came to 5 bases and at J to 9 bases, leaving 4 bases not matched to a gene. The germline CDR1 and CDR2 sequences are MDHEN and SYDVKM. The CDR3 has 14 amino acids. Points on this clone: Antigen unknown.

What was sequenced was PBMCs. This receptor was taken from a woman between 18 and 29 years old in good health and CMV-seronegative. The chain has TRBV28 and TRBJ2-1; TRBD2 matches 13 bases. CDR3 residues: CASSGLAGAGEQFF. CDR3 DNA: TGTGCCAGCAGTGGACTAGCGGGAGCAGGTGAGCAGTTCTTC. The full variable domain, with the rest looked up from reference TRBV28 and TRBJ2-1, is DVKVTQSSRYLVKRTGEKVFLECVQDMDHENMFWYRQDPGLGLRLIYFSYDVKMKEKGDIPEGYSVSREKKERFSLILESASTNQTSMYLCASSGLAGAGEQFFGPGTRLTVL.